In its sample, the clone carrying this T cell receptor beta chain ranks as large. The antigen remains unidentified. Germline CDR1 reads SGDLS; CDR2 reads YYNGEE. V shed 0 bases and J shed 8 bases, with 6 bases lying between them. The CDR3 is 12 residues long. This specimen belongs to a study of somatic mutations in cytotoxic T cells in rheumatoid arthritis. Findings of the study overall: Any difference in CD8+ T-cell clonality between patients who had rheumatoid arthritis and healthy controls who were age-matched was not statistically significant. An age-related increase in CD8+ clonality was seen in rheumatoid arthritis patients but not in healthy controls.

In the original processing: When patient CD8+ clones larger than 1% were compared with published virus-specific TCRB sequences, few matched. Assay: immunoSEQ multiplex PCR; the TCRdb copy retains only in-frame clones and omits some. V, J and clone size were drawn from that table, and D and trimming were deduced from the DNA. The table has about 18,000 clones, approximately 67% seen once. The receptor was derived from an adult with rheumatoid arthritis. This sequence joins TRBV9 and TRBJ2-1; D could derive from TRBD1 or TRBD2 (5 bases each). Sequenced sample: CD8+ T cells sorted from blood. The CDR3 sequence: CASSVVGDEQFF. The DNA for the CDR3 is TGTGCCAGCAGCGTAGTGGGGGATGAGCAGTTCTTC.